These 2 T cell receptor beta chains originate from one sample sequenced in a study of early T cells in non-severe SARS-CoV-2 infection. TCRdb processed the 5' RACE reads anew with MiXCR; each CDR3 protein has one entry. This sample has approximately 57,000 distinct CDR3 sequences, with roughly an eighth found just once. The specimen sequenced was whole blood. The receptors come from an adult who was a healthcare worker with PCR-confirmed SARS-CoV-2 infection or an uninfected control (not recorded which).

This clonotype has ten or more counts. The V call is TRBV30, the J call TRBJ1-5; D is unresolved. Germline V lookup: CDR1 GTSNPN, CDR2 SVGIG (reference sequence). Trimming stripped 1 base from V and 11 bases from J, with 9 bases between. The CDR3 covers 11 residues. As DNA, the CDR3 is TGTGCCTGGAGTGAAGGCAGCACCCAGCATTTT. The encoded protein is CAWSEGSTQHF. Filled out from reference TRBV30 and TRBJ1-5, the complete variable domain reads SQTIHQWPATLVQPVGSPLSLECTVEGTSNPNLYWYRQAAGRGLQLLFYSVGIGQISSEVPQNLSASRPQDRQFILSSKKLLLSDSGFYLCAWSEGSTQHFGDGTRLSIL.

The chain combines TRBV10-3 with TRBJ1-5; D is uncertain. V dropped 6 bases and J dropped 3 bases, with 9 bases sitting between them. CDR1 ENHRY and CDR2 SYGVKD come from the germline V gene. The CDR3 consists of 13 residues. Written as DNA, the CDR3 is TGTGCCATCAGCTCGGATCCCAATCAGCCCCAGCATTTT. Translation gives CAISSDPNQPQHF.